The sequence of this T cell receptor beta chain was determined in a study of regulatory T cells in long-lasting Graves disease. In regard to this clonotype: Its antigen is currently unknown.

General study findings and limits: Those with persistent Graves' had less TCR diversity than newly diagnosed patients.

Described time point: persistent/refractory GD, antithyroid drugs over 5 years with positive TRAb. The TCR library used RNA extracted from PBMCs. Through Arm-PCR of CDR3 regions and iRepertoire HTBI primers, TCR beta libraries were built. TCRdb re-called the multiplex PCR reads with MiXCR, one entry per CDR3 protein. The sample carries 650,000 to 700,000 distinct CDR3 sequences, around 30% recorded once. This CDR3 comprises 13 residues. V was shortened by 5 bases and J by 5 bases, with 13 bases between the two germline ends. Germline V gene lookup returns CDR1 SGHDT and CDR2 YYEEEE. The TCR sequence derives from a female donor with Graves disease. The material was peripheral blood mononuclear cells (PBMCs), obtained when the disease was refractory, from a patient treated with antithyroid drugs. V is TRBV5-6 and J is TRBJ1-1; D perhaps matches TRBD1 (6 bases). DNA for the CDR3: TGTGCCAGCAGGTACAGGACAGCGACTGAAGCTTTCTTT. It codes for CASRYRTATEAFF.